These 17 T cell receptor beta chains were all obtained from the same sample, sequenced in a study of CD8 T cells in Susac syndrome. Random hexamers primed reverse transcription of about 0.5 to 1 ug RNA. TCRdb re-called the immunoSEQ multiplex PCR reads through MiXCR, storing one row per CDR3 protein. The sample lists 350,000 to 550,000 distinct CDR3 sequences, about 85% occurring once. The material sequenced was CD8+ T cells from PBMCs. Every receptor here comes from a human donor with multiple sclerosis.

J is TRBJ2-2 and V is TRBV15, with TRBD2 identical over 8 bases. The CDR3 consists of 15 residues. V shed 5 bases and J 5 bases; nucleotides not matched to a gene: 7. Per the germline V gene, CDR1 is LNHNV and CDR2 is YYDKDF (reference sequence). The CDR3 here is CATSLTGGNTGELFF. The CDR3 nucleotides read TGTGCCACCAGCCTAACGGGGGGGAATACCGGGGAGCTGTTTTTT.

This CDR3 reads CASSWDRAGEKLFF. The CDR3 coding sequence is TGTGCCAGCAGCTGGGACAGGGCGGGGGAAAAACTGTTTTTT. The chain couples TRBV11-2 to TRBJ1-4; 9 nucleotides align to TRBD1. V dropped 4 bases and J dropped 8; count of bases not matched to a gene: 5. Germline-derived CDR1 and CDR2 are SGHAT and FQNNGV. The CDR3 has 14 residues.

The chain carries TRBV5-4 and TRBJ2-7; 9 bases are shared with TRBD2. V was clipped by 3 bases and J by 0 bases; unmatched bases: 4. This CDR3 has 15 amino acids. Germline CDR1 is SGHNT and CDR2 is YYREEE (reference sequence). CDR3 loop: CASSSTSGRSYEQYF. CDR3 nucleotide sequence: TGTGCCAGCAGCTCGACTAGCGGACGCTCCTACGAGCAGTACTTC.

The gene calls are TRBV7-3 and TRBJ2-3; D call uncertain. The germline CDR1 and CDR2 sequences are SGHTA and FQGTGA. V gave up 2 bases and J gave up 6 bases, with 15 bases separating them. This CDR3 has 15 amino acids. CDR3 protein: CASSLSGPPPDTQYF. The CDR3 nucleotides are TGTGCCAGCAGCTTATCCGGACCCCCTCCGGATACGCAGTATTTT.

The V gene is TRBV28, the J gene TRBJ2-7; 7 positions agree with TRBD1. Germline CDR1 MDHEN, CDR2 SYDVKM. This CDR3 is 15 amino acids long. Germline trimming cut 6 bases from V and 6 bases from J; bases unmatched to any gene: 14. The CDR3 spells CASSRIEGGSREQYF. Written as DNA, the CDR3 is TGTGCCAGCAGCCGTATCGAAGGGGGCAGCCGCGAGCAGTACTTC.

V and J are TRBV6-6 and TRBJ1-5, with D unresolved. The V gene lost 3 bases and the J gene lost 1 base, with 7 bases spanning the gap. Germline V CDR1 and CDR2: MNHNY, SVGAGI (reference sequence). The CDR3 totals 14 residues. CDR3 in DNA: TGTGCCAGCAGTTATCTGGGGAGCAATCAGCCCCAGCATTTT. This encodes CASSYLGSNQPQHF.

This chain connects TRBV19 to TRBJ2-1; D is unresolved. This CDR3 is 11 amino acids long. Germline assignment: CDR1 LNHDA and CDR2 SQIVND (reference sequence). Trimming removed 10 bases at V and 7 bases at J, with 11 bases between. CDR3 in amino acids: CATDYGNEQFF. The CDR3 bases are TGTGCCACTGATTATGGGAATGAGCAGTTCTTC.

The chain links TRBV12-3 or TRBV12-4 to TRBJ2-3; D remains ambiguous. The CDR3 covers 14 residues. Trimming shortened V by 2 bases and J by 0 bases, and 6 bases separated the two germline ends. The CDR3 loop is CASSLRPSTDTQYF. The DNA of the CDR3 is TGTGCCAGCAGTTTACGGCCCAGCACAGATACGCAGTATTTT.

The CDR3 loop is CASRGLAGQETQYF. The CDR3, as DNA: TGTGCCAGCCGGGGACTAGCGGGACAAGAGACCCAGTACTTC. J is TRBJ2-5 and V is TRBV28, with TRBD2 matching 13 bases. Germline V lookup: CDR1 MDHEN, CDR2 SYDVKM. This CDR3 comprises 14 residues. V lost 8 bases and J lost 2; bases outside the gene matches: 2.

The chain couples TRBV5-5 to TRBJ2-2; D is uncertain. The V and J ends lost 5 bases and 0 bases respectively, with 17 bases between them. Looked up from germline, CDR1 is SGHKS and CDR2 is YYEKEE (reference sequence). The CDR3 totals 17 residues. The DNA of the CDR3 is TGTGCCAGCAGGCAGTACTCCATCCCCGCGAACACCGGGGAGCTGTTTTTT. Translation: CASRQYSIPANTGELFF.

CDR3 DNA: TGTGCCAGCAGTTTCAACGGTGCGGGGGAGCAGTACTTC. Protein sequence: CASSFNGAGEQYF. This chain uses TRBV6-5 with TRBJ2-7, with D maybe TRBD2 (6 bases). This CDR3 spans 13 amino acids. V was pared by 4 bases and J by 7 bases, with 14 bases between. Germline-derived CDR1 and CDR2 are MNHEY and SVGAGI.

V is TRBV27 and J is TRBJ2-7; 9 nucleotides line up with TRBD2. The germline V gene has CDR1 MNHEY and CDR2 SMNVEV (reference sequence). The CDR3 contains 15 residues. The J segment lost 2 bases and the V segment lost 6 bases, leaving 8 bases of the junction unmatched. Here the CDR3 reads CASSPSGRPTYEQYF. The CDR3 bases are TGTGCCAGCAGCCCAAGCGGGAGGCCCACCTACGAGCAGTACTTC.

The rearrangement links TRBV9 to TRBJ2-7, with TRBD1 identical over 7 bases. The CDR3 runs 15 residues. Germline assignment: CDR1 SGDLS and CDR2 YYNGEE. J was trimmed by 3 bases and V by 0 bases; bases with no gene match: 6. DNA of the CDR3: TGTGCCAGCAGCGTAGACGGGACAGATCACTACGAGCAGTACTTC. Translated, it gives CASSVDGTDHYEQYF.

This sequence joins TRBV4-2 and TRBJ2-3; no firm D call. The CDR3 runs 13 residues. V gave up 6 bases and J gave up 2 bases, with 9 bases separating them. Germline lookup yields CDR1 LGHNA and CDR2 YNFKEQ. Written as DNA, the CDR3 is TGTGCCAGCAGAATGACAACCACAGATACGCAGTATTTT. Residues: CASRMTTTDTQYF.

The rearrangement joins TRBV5-1 to TRBJ2-4; D might be TRBD2 (6 bases). Germline CDR1 SGHRS, CDR2 YFSETQ. CDR3 length: 15 amino acids. Trimming took 4 bases from V and 3 from J, leaving 14 bases between them. CDR3 sequence reads: CASSPWGGDKNIQYF. CDR3 nucleotides: TGCGCCAGCAGCCCCTGGGGAGGTGACAAAAACATTCAGTACTTC.

This clonotype showed up just once. V gene TRBV2 combines with J gene TRBJ2-1; D is possibly TRBD2 (5 bases). Germline V gene lookup returns CDR1 SNHLY and CDR2 FYNNEI. The V end was cut by 6 bases, the J end by 0 bases, with 12 bases between. The CDR3 length is 15 residues. CDR3 nucleotides: TGTGCCAGCAGAGAGGGCCTATCCTCCTACAATGAGCAGTTCTTC. This gives the protein CASREGLSSYNEQFF.

This clonotype was counted only a few times. The CDR3 reads CASSPLTDGYTF. The CDR3 coding sequence is TGTGCCAGCAGCCCCCTTACTGATGGCTACACCTTC. V usage is TRBV6-1 and J usage is TRBJ1-2; no firm D call. This CDR3 spans 12 amino acids. V was trimmed by 6 bases and J by 6 bases, leaving 11 bases between them. Germline assignment: CDR1 MNHNS and CDR2 SASEGT.